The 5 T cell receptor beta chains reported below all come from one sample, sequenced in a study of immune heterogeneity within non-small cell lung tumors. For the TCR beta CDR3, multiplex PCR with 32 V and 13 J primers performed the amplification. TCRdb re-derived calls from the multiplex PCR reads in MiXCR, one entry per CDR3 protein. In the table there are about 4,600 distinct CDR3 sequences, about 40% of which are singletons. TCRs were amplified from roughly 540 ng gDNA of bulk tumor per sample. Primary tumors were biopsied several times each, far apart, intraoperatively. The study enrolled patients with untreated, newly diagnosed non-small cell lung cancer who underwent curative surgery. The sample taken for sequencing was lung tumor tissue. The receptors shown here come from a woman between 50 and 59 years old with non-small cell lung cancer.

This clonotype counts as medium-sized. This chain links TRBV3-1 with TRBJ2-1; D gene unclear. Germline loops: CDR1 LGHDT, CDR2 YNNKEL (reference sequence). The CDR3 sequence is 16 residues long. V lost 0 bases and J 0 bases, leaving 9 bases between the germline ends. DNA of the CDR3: TGTGCCAGCAGCCAAGATATAGCATTCTCCTACAATGAGCAGTTCTTC. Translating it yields CASSQDIAFSYNEQFF.

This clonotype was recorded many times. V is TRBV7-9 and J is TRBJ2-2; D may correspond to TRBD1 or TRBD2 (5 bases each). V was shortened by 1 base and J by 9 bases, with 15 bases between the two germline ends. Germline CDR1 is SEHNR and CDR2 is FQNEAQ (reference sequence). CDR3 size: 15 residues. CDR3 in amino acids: CASSLEGPISRELFF. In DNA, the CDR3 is TGTGCCAGCAGCTTAGAGGGACCGATCAGCAGGGAGCTGTTTTTT.

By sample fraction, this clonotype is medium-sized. The DNA for the CDR3 is TGTGCCAGCACCGAAGGGGGGGCGGATACGCAGTATTTT. As protein: CASTEGGADTQYF. The gene calls are TRBV2 and TRBJ2-3; tentatively, D is TRBD2 (7 bases). CDR3 size: 13 residues. Germline V lookup: CDR1 SNHLY, CDR2 FYNNEI. V was trimmed by 7 bases and J by 6 bases, leaving 14 bases between them. Based on the CDR3 plus reference TRBV2 and TRBJ2-3, the full variable domain is EPEVTQTPSHQVTQMGQEVILRCVPISNHLYFYWYRQILGQKVEFLVSFYNNEISEKSEIFDDQFSVERPDGSNFTLKIRSTKLEDSAMYFCASTEGGADTQYFGPGTRLTVL.

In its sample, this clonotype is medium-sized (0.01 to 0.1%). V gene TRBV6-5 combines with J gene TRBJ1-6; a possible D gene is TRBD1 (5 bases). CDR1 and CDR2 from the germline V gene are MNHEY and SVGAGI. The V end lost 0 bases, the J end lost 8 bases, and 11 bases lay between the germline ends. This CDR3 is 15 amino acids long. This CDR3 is CASSYSRQGDSPLHF. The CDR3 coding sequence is TGTGCCAGCAGTTACTCGAGGCAGGGCGATTCACCCCTCCACTTT.

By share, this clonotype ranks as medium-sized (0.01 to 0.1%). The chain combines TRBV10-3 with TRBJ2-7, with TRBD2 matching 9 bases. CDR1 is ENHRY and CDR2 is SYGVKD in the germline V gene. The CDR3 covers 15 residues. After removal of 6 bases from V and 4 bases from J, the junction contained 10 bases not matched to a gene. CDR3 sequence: CAISSQGGGAYEQYF. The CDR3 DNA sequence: TGTGCCATCAGCTCCCAAGGCGGGGGGGCTTACGAGCAGTACTTC.